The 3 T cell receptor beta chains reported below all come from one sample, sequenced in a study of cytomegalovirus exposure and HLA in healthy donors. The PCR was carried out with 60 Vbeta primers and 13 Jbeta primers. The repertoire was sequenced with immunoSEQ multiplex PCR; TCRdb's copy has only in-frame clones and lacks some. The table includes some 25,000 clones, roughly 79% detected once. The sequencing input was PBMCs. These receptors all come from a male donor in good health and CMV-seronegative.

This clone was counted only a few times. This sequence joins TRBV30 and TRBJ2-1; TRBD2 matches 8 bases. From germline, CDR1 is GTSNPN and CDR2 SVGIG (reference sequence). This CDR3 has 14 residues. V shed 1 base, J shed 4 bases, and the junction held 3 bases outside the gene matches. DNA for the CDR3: TGTGCCTGGAGTGCGGGGGGGCTTTACAATGAGCAGTTCTTC. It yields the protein CAWSAGGLYNEQFF. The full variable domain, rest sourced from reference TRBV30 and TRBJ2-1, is SQTIHQWPATLVQPVGSPLSLECTVEGTSNPNLYWYRQAAGRGLQLLFYSVGIGQISSEVPQNLSASRPQDRQFILSSKKLLLSDSGFYLCAWSAGGLYNEQFFGPGTRLTVL.

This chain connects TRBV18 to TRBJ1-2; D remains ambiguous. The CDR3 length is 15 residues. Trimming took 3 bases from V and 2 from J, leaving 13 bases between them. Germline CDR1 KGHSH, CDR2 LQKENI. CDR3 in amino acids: CASSPGSQANYGYTF. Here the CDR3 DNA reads TGTGCCAGCTCACCGGGGAGTCAGGCAAACTATGGCTACACCTTC.

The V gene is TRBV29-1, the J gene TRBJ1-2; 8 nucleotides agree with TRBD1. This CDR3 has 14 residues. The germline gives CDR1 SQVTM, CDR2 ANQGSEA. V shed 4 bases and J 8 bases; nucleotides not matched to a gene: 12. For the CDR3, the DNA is TGCAGCGTTGGCCAATTGAGGGACAGGAAGGGCTACACCTTC. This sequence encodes CSVGQLRDRKGYTF.